This TCR beta chain was recovered during a study of T cell responses to AZD1222 COVID-19 vaccine. Findings of the study overall: Within unmutated variant regions lay the reported targets of nearly half of spike-specific TCRs. Repertoire samples came only from after the peak T cell response.

Measured with immunoSEQ multiplex PCR; TCRdb has only the in-frame clones, and not every one. The table includes 150,000 to 200,000 clones, approximately 90% detected once. For this clone: Its cognate antigen is unknown.

Combined were second doses at about 4 or about 12 weeks. V lost 7 bases, J lost 6 bases, and 6 bases stayed unmatched. The CDR3 sequence is 14 residues long. The germline V gene encodes CDR1 SNHLY and CDR2 FYNNEI. The TCR comes from an adult who received the AZD1222 COVID-19 vaccine. The V call is TRBV2, the J call TRBJ2-1; 10 bases are shared with TRBD1. The sample consisted of peripheral blood, taken 28 days after the second AZD1222 dose. CDR3 sequence reads: CASIWDRGGNEQFF. The DNA of the CDR3 is TGTGCCAGCATTTGGGACAGGGGTGGCAATGAGCAGTTCTTC.